This entry lists 23 T cell receptor beta chains sequenced from one sample in a study of cytomegalovirus exposure and HLA in healthy donors. The PCR had 60 Vbeta and 13 Jbeta primers. Sequencing was performed with immunoSEQ multiplex PCR; in TCRdb, only in-frame clones are kept and a portion is missing. The data show about 59,000 clones, and the top ten clones hold roughly 5.4%. Sequenced sample: PBMCs. These receptors all stem from a man aged 25-40 years in good health and CMV-seropositive.

For the CDR3, the DNA is TGTGCCAGCAGTGAATTCCTTGGGACAGGAGTCAATGAGCAGTTCTTC. It translates to CASSEFLGTGVNEQFF. The chain combines TRBV25-1 with TRBJ2-1, with 8 bases fitting TRBD1. Losses at the gene ends were 1 base for V and 6 bases for J; bases not matched to a gene: 8. Germline CDR1 and CDR2: MGHDK and SYGVNS. CDR3 length equals 16 residues.

The chain couples TRBV6-1 to TRBJ1-1; perhaps TRBD1 as D (5 bases). The CDR3 contains 14 residues. Trimming pared 3 bases from V and 4 bases from J, leaving 12 bases between. Germline CDR1 reads MNHNS; CDR2 reads SASEGT. The CDR3 sequence is CASSDGQVRTEAFF. The CDR3 DNA sequence: TGTGCCAGCAGTGACGGACAAGTCCGCACTGAAGCTTTCTTT.

V usage is TRBV30 and J usage is TRBJ1-1; D is perhaps TRBD1 (5 bases). This CDR3 spans 18 amino acids. Germline CDR1 reads GTSNPN; CDR2 reads SVGIG (reference sequence). The V and J ends lost 4 bases and 6 bases respectively, with 30 bases between them. This CDR3 is CAWTLKTVRAQGKAEAFF. CDR3 sequence (DNA): TGTGCCTGGACCCTAAAGACCGTCCGGGCCCAGGGAAAGGCTGAAGCTTTCTTT.

This clone is medium-sized (0.01 to 0.1%) by frequency. The chain couples TRBV5-8 to TRBJ1-1; D perhaps matches TRBD1 (6 bases). There are 14 residues in the CDR3. In germline, CDR1 is SGHTS, CDR2 YDEGEE. Trimming cost V 3 bases and J 0 bases, with 9 bases left between them. DNA of the CDR3: TGTGCCAGCAGCTCTGGACAGTTGAACACTGAAGCTTTCTTT. It yields the protein CASSSGQLNTEAFF.

The J gene is TRBJ2-7, the V gene TRBV29-1, with 7 nucleotides matching TRBD1. The CDR3 runs to 14 residues. The V and J ends lost 5 bases and 4 bases, in that order; junction bases with no gene match: 11. The germline CDR1 and CDR2 sequences are SQVTM and ANQGSEA. CDR3 sequence reads: CSVSLTGDQYEQYF. The CDR3 DNA is TGCAGCGTTTCTCTCACAGGGGACCAATACGAGCAGTACTTC.

The chain couples TRBV6-6 to TRBJ1-5; D is perhaps TRBD1 (5 bases). This CDR3 contains 13 residues. V lost 5 bases to trimming and J lost 0 bases, with 5 bases between them. Germline V gene lookup returns CDR1 MNHNY and CDR2 SVGAGI (reference sequence). CDR3 nucleotide sequence: TGTGCCAGCAGTGACAGTAGCAATCAGCCCCAGCATTTT. Amino acid sequence: CASSDSSNQPQHF.

The chain employs TRBV30 and TRBJ2-1, with 9 bases that match TRBD2. V lost 1 base, J lost 11 bases, and 9 bases stayed unmatched. The V gene's germline CDR1 is GTSNPN and CDR2 SVGIG (reference sequence). The CDR3 is made up of 14 amino acids. In DNA form, the CDR3 reads TGTGCCTGGAGTGCTAGCGGGATTCCACCGCAGCAGTTCTTC. This gives the protein CAWSASGIPPQQFF.

V is TRBV4-1 and J is TRBJ2-5; D not certain. The V end was cut by 1 base, the J end by 0 bases, with 6 bases between. The germline CDR1 and CDR2 sequences are MGHRA and YSYEKL. This CDR3 comprises 14 residues. In nucleotides, the CDR3 is TGCGCCAGCAGCCAAGGTGACAACCAAGAGACCCAGTACTTC. This translates into CASSQGDNQETQYF.

V and J are TRBV30 and TRBJ2-7; 11 nucleotides align to TRBD2. The germline gives CDR1 GTSNPN, CDR2 SVGIG (reference sequence). The CDR3 is made up of 12 amino acids. The CDR3 DNA is TGTGCTTTAGCGGGGGGGCCGAGGGAGCAGTACTTC. It codes for CALAGGPREQYF. The variable domain in full, with the rest retrieved from reference TRBV30 and TRBJ2-7, is SQTIHQWPATLVQPVGSPLSLECTVEGTSNPNLYWYRQAAGRGLQLLFYSVGIGQISSEVPQNLSASRPQDRQFILSSKKLLLSDSGFYLCALAGGPREQYFGPGTRLTVT.

J is TRBJ2-2 and V is TRBV5-1; D not resolved. Germline V lookup: CDR1 SGHRS, CDR2 YFSETQ. The CDR3 is 14 residues long. The ends were cut back, 2 bases at V and 9 bases at J, with 14 bases in the middle. This chain's CDR3 is CASSFPGEARELFF. DNA for the CDR3: TGCGCCAGCAGCTTTCCCGGAGAGGCCCGGGAGCTGTTTTTT.

The chain uses TRBV30 and TRBJ1-1, with 12 bases lining up with TRBD1. CDR1 is GTSNPN and CDR2 is SVGIG in the germline V gene (reference sequence). V lost 5 bases and J lost 11; bases outside the gene matches: 3. This CDR3 region has 11 residues. CDR3 protein: CAWGTGGWAFF. For the CDR3, the DNA is TGTGCCTGGGGGACAGGGGGCTGGGCTTTCTTT.

The V call is TRBV7-3, the J call TRBJ2-5, with a possible D match to TRBD2 (6 bases). The length of the CDR3 is 15 residues. Trimming stripped 5 bases from V and 3 bases from J, with 16 bases between. Germline V gives CDR1 SGHTA, CDR2 FQGTGA. The CDR3 reads CASSPTRAGKETQYF. The CDR3 region has the DNA TGTGCCAGCAGCCCGACACGGGCGGGGAAAGAGACCCAGTACTTC.

This rearrangement joins TRBV2 to TRBJ2-7; tentative D call: TRBD2 (6 bases). CDR1 and CDR2 (germline): SNHLY, FYNNEI. Deletions cut 4 bases from V and 2 bases from J, with 9 bases between. The CDR3 loop spans 13 amino acids. DNA for the CDR3: TGTGCCAGCAGTGTGCCTAGCGCCTACGAGCAGTACTTC. This sequence encodes CASSVPSAYEQYF.

The chain couples TRBV4-1 to TRBJ2-3; tentative D call: TRBD1 (5 bases). The CDR3 has 16 amino acids. The V and J ends lost 0 bases and 3 bases respectively, with 13 bases between them. The germline gives CDR1 MGHRA, CDR2 YSYEKL. CDR3 sequence (DNA): TGCGCCAGCAGCCAAGAGGTTCGACAGTTTACAGATACGCAGTATTTT. This sequence encodes CASSQEVRQFTDTQYF.

The rearrangement joins TRBV2 to TRBJ1-2; a possible D gene is TRBD1 (5 bases). The germline V and J ends were trimmed by 0 bases and 1 base, with 9 bases remaining between them. CDR1 is SNHLY and CDR2 is FYNNEI in the germline V gene. The CDR3 runs 15 residues. The chain's CDR3 is CASSEADRVNYGYTF. Written as DNA, the CDR3 is TGTGCCAGCAGTGAAGCAGACAGAGTTAACTATGGCTACACCTTC.

V is TRBV7-6 and J is TRBJ2-6; possible D gene TRBD2, 5 bases. V lost 3 bases, J lost 2 bases, and 14 bases lay in between. This CDR3 region has 17 residues. CDR1 is SGHVS and CDR2 is FNYEAQ in the germline V gene. CDR3 nucleotide sequence: TGTGCCAGCAGCTTCGAGGGAGCGTGGACTGGGGCCAACGTCCTGACTTTC. Translated: CASSFEGAWTGANVLTF.

The V call is TRBV5-1, the J call TRBJ1-1; 11 nucleotides agree with TRBD1. CDR3 length: 16 amino acids. The V and J ends lost 2 bases and 0 bases, in that order; junction bases with no gene match: 3. Germline V gene sequence: CDR1 SGHRS, CDR2 YFSETQ. The CDR3 sequence is CASSLRTGGMNTEAFF. In DNA form, the CDR3 reads TGCGCCAGCAGCTTACGGACAGGGGGCATGAACACTGAAGCTTTCTTT.

V usage is TRBV4-2 and J usage is TRBJ2-7; 7 nucleotides match TRBD1. This CDR3 contains 14 residues. The germline V gene encodes CDR1 LGHNA and CDR2 YNFKEQ. Trimming took 4 bases from V and 1 from J; bases not matched to a gene: 4. The CDR3 DNA follows: TGTGCCAGCAGCCCGATGGGACAGTCCTACGAGCAGTACTTC. Encoded protein: CASSPMGQSYEQYF.

This sequence joins TRBV25-1 and TRBJ1-5, with no clear D. With 2 bases removed from V and 7 bases from J, the gap between germline ends came to 12 bases. This CDR3 is 14 amino acids long. In germline, CDR1 is MGHDK, CDR2 SYGVNS. The CDR3 here is CASSEGLPGQPQHF. CDR3 nucleotides: TGTGCCAGCAGTGAAGGACTACCTGGGCAGCCCCAGCATTTT.

As to this clone: Relative to the germline gene, one junction end is altered; a read error may explain this. V gene TRBV12-5 combines with J gene TRBJ2-3; D might be TRBD1 (5 bases). Germline CDR1 reads LGHNT; CDR2 reads FRNRAP. The CDR3 has 15 amino acids. The CDR3 sequence is CASVKDRKNTDKQYF. The CDR3, as DNA: TGTGCTAGTGTTAAAGACAGAAAAAACACAGATAAGCAGTATTTT.

The rearrangement links TRBV30 to TRBJ2-2, with TRBD2 matching over 9 bases. The germline CDR1 and CDR2 sequences are GTSNPN and SVGIG (reference sequence). CDR3 size: 14 residues. The ends lost 4 bases at V and 4 bases at J; junction bases unmatched: 4. CDR3 loop: CAWIAGGFTGELFF. DNA of the CDR3: TGTGCCTGGATTGCGGGAGGGTTCACCGGGGAGCTGTTTTTT.

The chain recombines TRBV30 with TRBJ2-7; tentatively, D is TRBD1 (5 bases). CDR1 GTSNPN and CDR2 SVGIG come from the germline V gene (reference sequence). This CDR3 spans 13 amino acids. The ends were cut back, 1 base at V and 6 bases at J, with 13 bases in the middle. The CDR3 nucleotides read TGTGCCTGGAGTGCCCCAGGGTGGGGCGAGCAGTACTTC. Translating gives CAWSAPGWGEQYF.

In regard to this clone: The junction and the germline gene differ at one end; a read error may be behind it. The V gene is TRBV7-9, the J gene TRBJ2-1; a weak D match, TRBD2 (5 bases). CDR1 is SEHNR, CDR2 FQNEAQ, per germline (reference sequence). The CDR3 consists of 17 residues. The CDR3 nucleotides are TGTGCCAGCAGCTTCCCAGGAAGTGCTAGCTCCGACAATGAGCAGTTCTTC. Translating gives CASSFPGSASSDNEQFF.